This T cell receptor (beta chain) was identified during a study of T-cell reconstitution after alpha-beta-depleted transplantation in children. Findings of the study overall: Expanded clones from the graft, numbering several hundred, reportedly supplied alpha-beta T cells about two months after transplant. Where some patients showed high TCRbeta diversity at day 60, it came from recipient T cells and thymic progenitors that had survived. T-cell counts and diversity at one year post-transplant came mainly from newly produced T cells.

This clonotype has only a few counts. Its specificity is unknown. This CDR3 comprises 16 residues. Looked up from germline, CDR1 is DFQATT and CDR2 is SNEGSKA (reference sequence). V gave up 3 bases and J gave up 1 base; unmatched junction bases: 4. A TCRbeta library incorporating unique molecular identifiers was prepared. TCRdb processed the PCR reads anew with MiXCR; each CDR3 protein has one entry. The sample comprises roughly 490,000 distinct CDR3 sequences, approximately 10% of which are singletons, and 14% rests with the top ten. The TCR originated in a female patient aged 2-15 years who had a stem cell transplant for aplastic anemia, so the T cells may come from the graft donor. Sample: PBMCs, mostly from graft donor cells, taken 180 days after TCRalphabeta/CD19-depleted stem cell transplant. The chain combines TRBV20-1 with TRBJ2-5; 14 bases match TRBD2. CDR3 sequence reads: CSARRGTSGSQETQYF. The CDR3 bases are TGCAGTGCTAGGAGGGGGACTAGCGGGAGCCAAGAGACCCAGTACTTC.